This T cell receptor (beta chain) was sequenced for a study of cytomegalovirus exposure and HLA in healthy donors. V was shortened by 1 base and J by 4 bases, with 10 bases between the two germline ends. The CDR3 has 13 residues. Germline values: CDR1 SQVTM, CDR2 ANQGSEA. Primers for the PCR totalled 60 Vbeta and 13 Jbeta. Sequenced by immunoSEQ multiplex PCR; TCRdb stores in-frame clones only, minus some. Altogether fewer than 120,000 clones are present, 86% being singletons, with the ten largest covering about 1.8%. The TCR comes from a man between 40 and 49 years old in good health and CMV-seronegative. The sample comprised PBMCs. The chain has TRBV29-1 and TRBJ1-2; D call uncertain. DNA of the CDR3: TGCAGCGTTGAAGGCGGGTTACCCTATGGCTACACCTTC. This codes for CSVEGGLPYGYTF.